The following is a TCR beta chain sequence with its context. These data belong to a study of blood T cell repertoires in COVID-19. Study background: The study drew acute and convalescent COVID-19 samples from the United States, Italy and Spain.

Trimming shortened V by 3 bases and J by 5 bases, and 4 bases separated the two germline ends. The CDR3 has 11 amino acids. Original processing methods: Quantification of nucleated cells was approximated via reference gene primer amplification. Libraries were prepared by immunoSEQ multiplex PCR; TCRdb keeps only in-frame clonotypes and omits some of them. The DNA gave D and trimming, while V, J and clone size come from that table. The profile covers roughly 230,000 clones, with approximately 85% appearing a single time and approximately 0.89% taken by the ten largest. The source of this sequence is a man aged 35 to 55 with acute or convalescent COVID-19. Input material: peripheral blood. The chain is built from TRBV12-3 or TRBV12-4 and TRBJ2-5, with D unresolved. The CDR3 spells CASSFRETQYF. The CDR3, as DNA: TGTGCCAGCAGTTTTCGGGAGACCCAGTACTTC.